One sample yielded the 25 T cell receptor beta chains listed below, sequenced in a study of blood T cell repertoires in COVID-19. Profiling relied on immunoSEQ multiplex PCR, and the TCRdb table lists in-frame clones only, not all of them. The sample yields more than 60,000 clones, 88% seen once. Specimen: peripheral blood. The receptors here all came from a woman aged 45-59 years with active or convalescent COVID-19.

V and J are TRBV7-9 and TRBJ2-1, with TRBD2 matching 9 bases. Germline lookup yields CDR1 SEHNR and CDR2 FQNEAQ (reference sequence). J gave up 7 bases and V 5 bases, and 6 bases lay outside the gene matches. The CDR3 length is 14 residues. The CDR3 reads CASSPLAGANEQFF. For the CDR3, the DNA is TGTGCCAGCAGCCCATTAGCGGGAGCTAATGAGCAGTTCTTC.

The chain employs TRBV19 and TRBJ2-5; 7 bases map to TRBD1. Germline V gene sequence: CDR1 LNHDA, CDR2 SQIVND (reference sequence). This CDR3 comprises 15 residues. V dropped 8 bases and J dropped 1; count of bases not matched to a gene: 10. CDR3 sequence: CASSSDRRSQETQYF. The CDR3 nucleotides read TGTGCCAGTTCCTCGGACAGGCGAAGCCAAGAGACCCAGTACTTC.

The J gene is TRBJ1-1, the V gene TRBV7-9, with no clear D. From germline, CDR1 is SEHNR and CDR2 FQNEAQ (reference sequence). V was clipped by 6 bases and J by 3 bases, with 8 bases between them. CDR3 length: 12 residues. The DNA of the CDR3 is TGTGCCAGCAGTCAGGAATACACTGAAGCTTTCTTT. It codes for CASSQEYTEAFF.

The chain recombines TRBV6-4 with TRBJ2-7, with TRBD2 matching over 13 bases. The CDR3 contains 15 residues. Trimming cost V 7 bases and J 4 bases; bases outside gene matches: 7. The germline V gene encodes CDR1 MRHNA and CDR2 SNTAGT. The CDR3 DNA is TGTGCCAGCATCGACAGGACTAGCGGGAGTTACGAGCAGTACTTC. Its protein product is CASIDRTSGSYEQYF.

The chain uses TRBV11-2 and TRBJ2-5; 10 bases are a match to TRBD2. The J segment lost 5 bases and the V segment lost 7 bases, leaving 7 bases of the junction unmatched. CDR3 size: 14 residues. Germline-derived CDR1 and CDR2 are SGHAT and FQNNGV. CDR3: CASMRAGGPETQYF. The DNA of the CDR3 is TGTGCCAGCATGAGAGCGGGAGGGCCGGAGACCCAGTACTTC. Supplemented by reference TRBV11-2 and TRBJ2-5, the full variable domain reads EAGVAQSPRYKIIEKRQSVAFWCNPISGHATLYWYQQILGQGPKLLIQFQNNGVVDDSQLPKDRFSAERLKGVDSTLKIQPAKLEDSAVYLCASMRAGGPETQYFGPGTRLLVL.

This chain joins TRBV7-3 and TRBJ2-2; D remains unclear. Trimming left V 4 bases short and J 1 base short, with 13 bases between. The CDR3 consists of 16 residues. Germline CDR1 reads SGHTA; CDR2 reads FQGTGA. The CDR3 sequence is CASSSKSGGNTGELFF. CDR3 coding DNA: TGTGCCAGCAGCTCTAAGTCCGGTGGGAACACCGGGGAGCTGTTTTTT.

CDR3 DNA: TGTGCCAGCAGCTTCGGGTCCCTAGCGGGAGGCTACGAGCAGTACTTC. It yields the protein CASSFGSLAGGYEQYF. V is TRBV7-2 and J is TRBJ2-7; TRBD2 matches 11 bases. CDR3 length: 16 residues. Germline assignment: CDR1 SGHTA and CDR2 FQGNSA. Trimming at V came to 3 bases and at J to 3 bases, leaving 7 bases not matched to a gene.

The chain recombines TRBV18 with TRBJ2-7, with a weak D call TRBD2 (5 bases). Germline V lookup: CDR1 KGHSH, CDR2 LQKENI. Trimming cost V 4 bases and J 7 bases, with 17 bases left between them. The CDR3 has 14 amino acids. The CDR3 here is CASSLSAGMGEQYF. The CDR3 DNA reads as TGTGCCAGCTCACTGTCTGCCGGGATGGGGGAGCAGTACTTC.

This chain uses TRBV5-8 with TRBJ2-1, with D tentatively TRBD2 (6 bases). This CDR3 is built from 17 residues. V was pared by 0 bases and J by 4 bases, with 17 bases between. Germline lookup yields CDR1 SGHTS and CDR2 YDEGEE. The CDR3 nucleotides are TGTGCCAGCAGCTTGGCCATCCGGACTACCCGTTACAATGAGCAGTTCTTC. Its translation: CASSLAIRTTRYNEQFF.

The CDR3 nucleotides are TGTGCCAGCAGCGATGGGGGACTAGGCCAAGAGACCCAGTACTTC. This encodes CASSDGGLGQETQYF. The chain recombines TRBV9 with TRBJ2-5, with 8 bases identical to TRBD2. The germline gives CDR1 SGDLS, CDR2 YYNGEE. The CDR3 is made up of 15 amino acids. The trim removed 3 bases at V and 1 base at J, leaving 5 bases unmatched.

The J gene is TRBJ1-2, the V gene TRBV7-8; D uncertain. This CDR3 is 14 amino acids long. V lost 7 bases and J lost 7, with 19 bases in between. Per the germline V gene, CDR1 is SGHVS and CDR2 is FQNEAQ. CDR3 sequence: CASTEWRTGSGYTF. The CDR3 DNA sequence: TGTGCCAGCACCGAGTGGAGGACCGGGAGTGGCTACACCTTC.

The chain carries TRBV3-1 (or the pseudogene TRBV3-2) and TRBJ2-7; the D gene is possibly TRBD1 (5 bases). This CDR3 is built from 12 residues. V was trimmed by 5 bases and J by 4 bases, leaving 9 bases between them. Germline V gives CDR1 LGHDT, CDR2 YNNKEL (reference sequence). The CDR3 DNA sequence: TGTGCCAGCAGCACGAACAGGTACGAGCAGTACTTC. Its protein product is CASSTNRYEQYF.

The chain is built from TRBV7-2 and TRBJ2-3; possibly TRBD2 for D (5 bases). Germline assignment: CDR1 SGHTA and CDR2 FQGNSA. Trimming removed 5 bases from V and 0 bases from J, with 24 bases in between. The CDR3 runs to 19 residues. As DNA, the CDR3 is TGTGCCAGCAGCGGTGACCCCACCCGCGGGCGCCCAAGCACAGATACGCAGTATTTT. Protein product: CASSGDPTRGRPSTDTQYF.

The chain's CDR3 is CATGTPNTGELFF. For the CDR3, the DNA is TGTGCCACTGGGACTCCGAACACCGGGGAGCTGTTTTTT. The genes are TRBV10-3 and TRBJ2-2, with TRBD2 as a possible D gene (6 bases). This CDR3 contains 13 residues. CDR1 and CDR2 from the germline V gene are ENHRY and SYGVKD. Deletions cut 10 bases from V and 0 bases from J, with 9 bases between.

V is TRBV6-5 and J is TRBJ2-7; D is possibly TRBD2 (6 bases). CDR1 is MNHEY and CDR2 is SVGAGI in the germline V gene. The CDR3 is 14 amino acids. V shed 10 bases and J shed 0 bases, with 16 bases lying between them. The CDR3 DNA is TGTGCCACCAAGACTAGAATGGGCTCCTACGAGCAGTACTTC. Translating it yields CATKTRMGSYEQYF.

The CDR3 DNA reads as TGCGCCAGCAGCTTGGGCCCCGGACAGGGGAGCAACTATGGCTACACCTTC. The encoded protein is CASSLGPGQGSNYGYTF. V usage is TRBV5-1 and J usage is TRBJ1-2, with 9 bases identical to TRBD1. CDR3 length: 17 amino acids. Germline assignment: CDR1 SGHRS and CDR2 YFSETQ. Losses at the gene ends were 0 bases for V and 2 bases for J; bases not matched to a gene: 8.

This clone was detected a few times. The chain employs TRBV5-6 and TRBJ2-1; D is unclear. The CDR3 consists of 16 residues. Looked up from germline, CDR1 is SGHDT and CDR2 is YYEEEE. V lost 0 bases to trimming and J lost 7 bases, with 17 bases between them. CDR3 region: CASSLELGSLLNEQFF. The CDR3 coding sequence is TGTGCCAGCAGCTTGGAATTGGGCTCTCTACTTAATGAGCAGTTCTTC.

The rearrangement joins TRBV3-1 (or the pseudogene TRBV3-2) to TRBJ2-7, with 7 bases that match TRBD2. This CDR3 comprises 16 residues. With V trimmed by 0 bases and J by 4 bases, 9 bases remained unmatched. CDR1 is LGHDT, CDR2 YNNKEL, per germline (reference sequence). The CDR3 region has the DNA TGTGCCAGCAGCCAAGATACGGGACTAAGTAGGTACGAGCAGTACTTC. Its protein product is CASSQDTGLSRYEQYF.

The V call is TRBV10-1, the J call TRBJ2-7; D not certain. The CDR3 is 13 residues long. Germline V gene sequence: CDR1 WNHNN, CDR2 SYGVQD (reference sequence). V was cut by 3 bases and J by 6 bases, with 12 bases left in between. This CDR3 is CASSDRVSSEQYF. The CDR3, as DNA: TGCGCCAGCAGTGATCGGGTTTCGAGCGAGCAGTACTTC.

V and J are TRBV30 and TRBJ2-3; 8 bases line up with TRBD2. CDR1 is GTSNPN and CDR2 is SVGIG in the germline V gene (reference sequence). V lost 0 bases to trimming and J lost 6 bases; unmatched junction nucleotides: 5. The length of the CDR3 is 14 residues. Written as DNA, the CDR3 is TGTGCCTGGAGTGTAGAGGTAGCGGGGGATACGCAGTATTTT. Its translation is CAWSVEVAGDTQYF. Filled out from reference TRBV30 and TRBJ2-3, the complete variable domain reads SQTIHQWPATLVQPVGSPLSLECTVEGTSNPNLYWYRQAAGRGLQLLFYSVGIGQISSEVPQNLSASRPQDRQFILSSKKLLLSDSGFYLCAWSVEVAGDTQYFGPGTRLTVL.

The chain is built from TRBV29-1 and TRBJ1-2; no clear D gene. The CDR3 loop spans 11 amino acids. Trimming pared 4 bases from V and 4 bases from J, leaving 7 bases between. Germline CDR1 reads SQVTM; CDR2 reads ANQGSEA. The CDR3 DNA reads as TGCAGCGTTGTCAACTCCTATGGCTACACCTTC. It specifies CSVVNSYGYTF.

The chain uses TRBV7-9 and TRBJ1-5, with TRBD1 identical over 7 bases. The CDR3 is 14 residues long. Germline CDR1 and CDR2: SEHNR and FQNEAQ (reference sequence). Unmatched junction bases numbered 5, after V lost 6 bases and J lost 3 bases. CDR3 nucleotide sequence: TGTGCCAGCAGTAGGGGGCAGGTCAATCAGCCCCAGCATTTT. Its protein is CASSRGQVNQPQHF.

The chain links TRBV9 to TRBJ2-7, with TRBD1 as a possible D gene (5 bases). The germline gives CDR1 SGDLS, CDR2 YYNGEE. Trimming took off 4 bases at V and 3 bases at J, with 14 bases between the two ends. The CDR3 contains 14 residues. The CDR3 here is CASSPTGADYEQYF. The CDR3 nucleotides are TGTGCCAGCAGCCCAACTGGGGCGGACTACGAGCAGTACTTC.

The rearrangement joins TRBV9 to TRBJ2-3; TRBD2 agrees at 9 bases. Germline trimming cut 3 bases from V and 5 bases from J; bases unmatched to any gene: 4. The CDR3 has 14 amino acids. The V gene's germline CDR1 is SGDLS and CDR2 YYNGEE. The CDR3 protein is CASSAKLAGDTQYF. The CDR3 nucleotides read TGTGCCAGCAGCGCCAAACTAGCGGGAGATACGCAGTATTTT. Supplemented by reference TRBV9 and TRBJ2-3, the full variable domain reads DSGVTQTPKHLITATGQRVTLRCSPRSGDLSVYWYQQSLDQGLQFLIQYYNGEERAKGNILERFSAQQFPDLHSELNLSSLELGDSALYFCASSAKLAGDTQYFGPGTRLTVL.

The CDR3 DNA follows: TGTGCCAGCAGCCAAGGTAGCGGGGCGCAGTACTTC. Protein sequence: CASSQGSGAQYF. The genes are TRBV14 and TRBJ2-7, with 8 bases identical to TRBD2. CDR3 length equals 12 residues. Germline CDR1 SGHDN, CDR2 FVKESK. J lost 9 bases, V lost 1 base, and 2 bases had no gene match.